This T cell receptor beta chain came from a study of T cell responses to AZD1222 COVID-19 vaccine. The overall study: Pooling of second doses given at about 4 or about 12 weeks was done. Findings of the study overall: Spike-spanning, vaccine-associated CD4 TCRs were dominant at 160-218 and 743-854. Just a handful of people given AZD1222 tested seropositive at baseline. Increases in Spike-specific TCR breadth and depth were seen after two AZD1222 doses.

Concerning this clone itself: Its matching antigen is unknown.

The repertoire was sequenced with immunoSEQ multiplex PCR; TCRdb's copy has only in-frame clones and lacks some. Here the sample spans nearly 110,000 clones, around 91% being singletons. This CDR3 is 16 amino acids long. V was pared by 6 bases and J by 0 bases, with 12 bases between. CDR1 and CDR2 (germline): MNHNY, SVGAGI (reference sequence). The material sequenced was peripheral blood, taken on day 0 of AZD1222 vaccination. The receptor was isolated from an adult in good health. The chain has TRBV6-6 and TRBJ1-6, with a possible D match to TRBD1 (5 bases). CDR3 region: CASRGHGSSYNSPLHF. The CDR3 DNA reads as TGTGCCAGCAGGGGGCATGGGAGCTCCTATAATTCACCCCTCCACTTT.